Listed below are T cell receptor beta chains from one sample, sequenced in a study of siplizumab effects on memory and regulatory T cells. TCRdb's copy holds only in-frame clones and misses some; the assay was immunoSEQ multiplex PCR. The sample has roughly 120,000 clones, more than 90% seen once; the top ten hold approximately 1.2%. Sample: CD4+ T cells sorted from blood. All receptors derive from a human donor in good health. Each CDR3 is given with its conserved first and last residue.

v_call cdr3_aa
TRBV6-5 CASSYSSPGNTIYF
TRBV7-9 CASSPSRGSGNTIYF
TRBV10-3 CAISESTGRTEAFF
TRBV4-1 CASSQVAGSGTDTQYF
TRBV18 CASSPDQETQYF
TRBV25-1 CASSEYDQGPGSPLHF
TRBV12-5 CASGPRTVYGELFF
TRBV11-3 CASSRGFRDTQYF
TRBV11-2 CAGQRWGVDTIYF
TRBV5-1 CASSLLTSGGERDTQYF
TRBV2 CASSEGEGNTEAFF
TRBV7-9 CASSFDTQGTGELFF
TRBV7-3 CASSLRGEPGNTIYF
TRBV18 CASSPNEPGQGQPQHF
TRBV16 CASSLQLSPQFF
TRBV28 CASSLTSGMSKEQYF
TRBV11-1 CASSWRGAQGYTF
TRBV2 CASRPGTSGGTDTQYF
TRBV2 CATKPGQALSEKLFF
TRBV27 CASSSRTGPGMSKKLFF
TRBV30 CAWSLGVKNIQYF
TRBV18 CASSPLTAANTEAFF